A selection of T cell receptor beta chains follows, all from one sample in a study of shared clonotypes between healthy human individuals. Sequenced by immunoSEQ multiplex PCR; TCRdb stores in-frame clones only, minus some. The sample yields approximately 2.1 million clones, about 92% seen once. The specimen was naive CD4+ T cells from PBMCs. These receptors all stem from a man between 18 and 29 years old in good health. Some clones in this sample may be carry-over from other donors' samples. CDR3s include the opening cysteine and the closing phenylalanine or tryptophan. Fields, in order: V gene, clone size, D gene, J gene, CDR3 DNA, CDR3 protein. A D gene is named only where the DNA matches it firmly. Clone sizes are given selectively: once, few, many, or a class where the clone is expanded.

>TRBV7-8|NA|NA|TRBJ1-1
TGTGCCAGCCTCGGGTGGCTCTCGAAAGACACTGAAGCTTTCTTT
CASLGWLSKDTEAFF
>TRBV28|NA|TRBD1|TRBJ2-1
TGTGCCAGCAGTTTGGGTCGACAGGGGATTGGTAATGAGCAGTTCTTC
CASSLGRQGIGNEQFF
>TRBV28|NA|NA|TRBJ2-5
TGTGCCAGCAGTCCGGGCGAAGAGACCCAGTACTTC
CASSPGEETQYF
>TRBV7-6|NA|NA|TRBJ2-1
TGTGCCAGCAGCTCCCCTTTGAGACATAGGGGGAATGAGCAGTTCTTC
CASSSPLRHRGNEQFF
>TRBV29-1|NA|NA|TRBJ1-2
TGCAGCGTTGGGTATAGGACAGTGGCCGGCTACACCTTC
CSVGYRTVAGYTF
>TRBV11-2|NA|NA|TRBJ2-6
TGTGCCAGCAGCCCCGTCCCGGAGGCCAACGTCCTGACTTTC
CASSPVPEANVLTF
>TRBV5-1|NA|NA|TRBJ1-2
TGCGCCAGCAGGAATACTCAGGGGCAGAGCTATGGCTACACCTTC
CASRNTQGQSYGYTF
>TRBV11-2|NA|TRBD2|TRBJ2-5
TGTGCCAGCAGCCCGTCGCGGGAGGGGACCCAGTACTTC
CASSPSREGTQYF
>TRBV5-1|NA|TRBD2|TRBJ2-3
TGCGCCAGCACCCCGGGACTAGCGGGATCAGATACGCAGTATTTT
CASTPGLAGSDTQYF
>TRBV19|NA|TRBD2|TRBJ2-6
TGTGCCAGTGAGGGAGGGGTGGCGGGGGCCAACGTCCTGACTTTC
CASEGGVAGANVLTF
>TRBV18|NA|TRBD1|TRBJ2-5
TGTGCCAGCTCACCAAGGGACAGCGCCTTGAGGAACCAGTACTTC
CASSPRDSALRNQYF
>TRBV28|NA|NA|TRBJ2-2
TGTGCCAGCAGGAACTACAGGGTTTCTGGGGAGCTGTTTTTT
CASRNYRVSGELFF
>TRBV7-9|NA|NA|TRBJ2-1
TGTGCCAGCAGCTTAGACGGGGGACTTGGGCAGTTCTTC
CASSLDGGLGQFF
>TRBV28|NA|NA|TRBJ2-1
TGTGCCAGCACCACCATGGACAGTCTCAATGAGCAGTTCTTC
CASTTMDSLNEQFF
>TRBV28|NA|NA|TRBJ1-2
TGTGCCAGCAGTTTTGTGAACAGGCCATACTATGGCTACACCTTC
CASSFVNRPYYGYTF
>TRBV6-1|NA|NA|TRBJ2-3
TGTGCCAGCAGTGATCAAGGGACTGATGGTACGCAGTATTTT
CASSDQGTDGTQYF
>TRBV6-1|NA|TRBD1|TRBJ1-2
TGTGCCAGCAGTGAGACGGGACAGGGTTACAGGGAAGGCTACACCTTC
CASSETGQGYREGYTF
>TRBV5-6|NA|NA|TRBJ1-1
TGTGCCAGCAGCCGACGCGTCGGGGGCACTGAAGCTTTCTTT
CASSRRVGGTEAFF
>TRBV7-9|NA|NA|TRBJ2-1
TGTGCCAGCAGCTTAGGCGGATACGCTCCAGATGAGCAGTTCTTC
CASSLGGYAPDEQFF
>TRBV9|NA|NA|TRBJ2-1
TGTGCCAGCAGCGCGCTCAGCGGACGATCCTACAATGAGCAGTTCTTC
CASSALSGRSYNEQFF
>TRBV5-1|NA|NA|TRBJ1-1
TGCGCCAGCAGCTTTTCCTTTCCCACAGGGAACACTGAAGCTTTCTTT
CASSFSFPTGNTEAFF
>TRBV6-1|NA|NA|TRBJ2-7
TGTGCCAGCAGTGAAGCTAGGGGGGGCGTCGAGCAGTACTTC
CASSEARGGVEQYF
>TRBV7-3|NA|NA|TRBJ2-3
TGTGCCAGCAGCAAGCCCGGACGTACTAGCACAGATACGCAGTATTTT
CASSKPGRTSTDTQYF
>TRBV5-1|NA|NA|TRBJ2-3
TGCGCCAGCAGCTTGGGGACAGTCTCAGATACGCAGTATTTT
CASSLGTVSDTQYF
>TRBV4-3|NA|NA|TRBJ1-2
TGCGCCAGCAGCCAAGATCAACAGCGCTGGGGCTACACCTTC
CASSQDQQRWGYTF
>TRBV5-1|NA|TRBD2|TRBJ2-3
TGCGCCAGCAGCCTGGGACTAGCGGCAGATACGCAGTATTTT
CASSLGLAADTQYF
>TRBV18|NA|NA|TRBJ2-3
TGTGCCAGCTCCCGTGGGCTCACAGATACGCAGTATTTT
CASSRGLTDTQYF
>TRBV28|NA|NA|TRBJ1-5
TGTGCCAGCAACAGGCCCGGACGAAATCAGCCCCAGCATTTT
CASNRPGRNQPQHF
>TRBV5-1|few|NA|TRBJ2-5
TGCGCCAGCAGCGGGGGACTGGGGGAGACCCAGTACTTC
CASSGGLGETQYF
>TRBV7-3|few|NA|TRBJ1-1
TGTGCCAGCAGCTTACAGGCAGGGACCGAAGCTTTCTTT
CASSLQAGTEAFF
>TRBV4-3|NA|TRBD2|TRBJ2-1
TGCGCCAGCAGCCAACCTGCGGGAGGGTTTCGGGGTGAGCAGTTCTTC
CASSQPAGGFRGEQFF
>TRBV5-1|NA|TRBD1|TRBJ1-1
TGCGCCAGCAGCCCTATGGGACAGTCGAACACTGAAGCTTTCTTT
CASSPMGQSNTEAFF
>TRBV11-3|NA|NA|TRBJ2-1
TGTGCCAGCAGCTTAGGTGGGGGATACAATGAGCAGTTCTTC
CASSLGGGYNEQFF
>TRBV5-1|NA|NA|TRBJ2-3
TGCGCCAGCAGCTTGAGAGCGTCTAGCACAGATACGCAGTATTTT
CASSLRASSTDTQYF
>TRBV29-1|NA|NA|TRBJ1-4
TGCAGCGCGTGGGGGTCGGTGGGTGAAAAACTGTTTTTT
CSAWGSVGEKLFF
>TRBV4-1|NA|NA|TRBJ1-5
TGCGCCAGCAGCCAAGGGGCCCCGGGAGGGTATCAGCCCCAGCATTTT
CASSQGAPGGYQPQHF
>TRBV5-1|NA|TRBD1|TRBJ2-7
TGCGCCAGCAGCTTCACAGGGGATAGTTACGAGCAGTACTTC
CASSFTGDSYEQYF
>TRBV5-4|NA|NA|TRBJ2-7
TGTGCCAGCAGCTCCTCGGGACGGTCCTACGAGCAGTACTTC
CASSSSGRSYEQYF
>TRBV7-2|NA|NA|TRBJ2-1
TGTGCCAGCAGCCCCAATAACCAGTACAATGAGCAGTTCTTC
CASSPNNQYNEQFF
>TRBV12-5|NA|TRBD1|TRBJ1-2
TGTGCTAGTGGTTTCCTGACAGGGGTGGGTGGCTACACCTTC
CASGFLTGVGGYTF
>TRBV28|once|TRBD1|TRBJ1-2
TGTGCCAGCAGAGTTTATGGGACAGCAGGGGGCGGCTACACCTTC
CASRVYGTAGGGYTF
>TRBV5-1|NA|TRBD1|TRBJ1-1
TGCGCCAGCAGGCAGCATACCGGGACAGGGAACACTGAAGCTTTCTTT
CASRQHTGTGNTEAFF
>TRBV7-9|NA|NA|TRBJ2-3
TGTGCCAGCAGTCGTAGCGGCACAGATACGCAGTATTTT
CASSRSGTDTQYF
>TRBV28|once|NA|TRBJ1-3
TGTGCCAGCAGCTCAGGGTTGTCTGGAAACACCATATATTTT
CASSSGLSGNTIYF
>TRBV29-1|NA|TRBD1|TRBJ1-1
TGCAGCGTTGAACGCGGGCCAGGGGGAGTAGTGAACACTGAAGCTTTCTTT
CSVERGPGGVVNTEAFF
>TRBV7-9|NA|NA|TRBJ1-6
TGTGCCAGCGGACCCCGAGAGAACCTTCGGGCACCCCTCCACTTT
CASGPRENLRAPLHF
>TRBV4-1|NA|TRBD1|TRBJ1-4
TGCGCCAGCAGTTCCAGTCCGGGACAGGGAACGACGGGGGGTGAAAAACTGTTTTTT
CASSSSPGQGTTGGEKLFF
>TRBV6-5|once|TRBD1|TRBJ1-2
TGTGCCAGCAGTTACCTGACAGGGCCCCTATATGGCTACACCTTC
CASSYLTGPLYGYTF
>TRBV5-6|NA|NA|TRBJ2-3
TGTGCCAGCAGCTTGAGAGGGCCAGATACGCAGTATTTT
CASSLRGPDTQYF
>TRBV2|NA|TRBD1|TRBJ1-5
TGTGCCAGCAAGTTGGGGACAGTCAATCAGCCCCAGCATTTT
CASKLGTVNQPQHF
>TRBV18|NA|NA|TRBJ2-3
TGTGCCAGCTCACCACAGGGGACACCCACAGATACGCAGTATTTT
CASSPQGTPTDTQYF
>TRBV5-4|NA|TRBD2|TRBJ2-3
TGTGCCAGCAGCTTCGTAGGGACTAGTACAGATACGCAGTATTTT
CASSFVGTSTDTQYF
>TRBV2|NA|NA|TRBJ1-1
TGTGCCAGCAGTGATAGGGGCAGGGTGGGCACTGAAGCTTTCTTT
CASSDRGRVGTEAFF